Each of the 2 T cell receptor beta chains below was sequenced from the same sample in a study of blood T cell repertoires in COVID-19 (dated by TCRdb to 2018 to 2021). Receptor amplification or capture employed the immunoSEQ multiplex PCR assay. TCRdb stores this immuneACCESS table with in-frame sequences only. Part of the clones is absent; in the studies checked, under half of the shortfall reflects unresolved V genes, and no reason is known for the rest. Across this sample there are about 130,000 clones, with more than 80% seen only once. The top ten clonotypes cover 4.3% of the sample. The sequenced sample consisted of peripheral blood. These receptors originate from a human donor in a cohort sampled during active COVID-19.

CDR3 sequence reads: CASSLLFRIEAFF. CDR3 DNA: TGTGCCAGCAGTTTACTTTTTCGTATTGAAGCTTTCTTT. The chain combines TRBV12-3 or TRBV12-4 with TRBJ1-1; no clear D. V was trimmed by 2 bases and J by 7 bases, leaving 11 bases between them. The CDR3 runs 13 residues.

This chain connects TRBV10-3 to TRBJ2-2; 12 bases line up with TRBD2. The CDR3 is made up of 17 amino acids. V lost 6 bases to trimming and J lost 5 bases; unmatched junction nucleotides: 10. Germline CDR1 reads ENHRY; CDR2 reads SYGVKD. The chain's CDR3 is CAISPASGGARTGELFF. The CDR3, as DNA: TGTGCCATCAGCCCGGCTAGCGGGGGGGCAAGGACCGGGGAGCTGTTTTTT.